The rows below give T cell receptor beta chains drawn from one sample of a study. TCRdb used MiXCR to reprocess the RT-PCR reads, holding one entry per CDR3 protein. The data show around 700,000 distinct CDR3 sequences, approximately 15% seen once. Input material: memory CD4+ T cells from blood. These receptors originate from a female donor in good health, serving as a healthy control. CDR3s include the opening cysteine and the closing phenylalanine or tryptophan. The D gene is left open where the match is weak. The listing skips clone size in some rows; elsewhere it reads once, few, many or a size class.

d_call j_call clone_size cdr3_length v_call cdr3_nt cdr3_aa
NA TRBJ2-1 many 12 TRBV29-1 TGCAGCGTTGAATTTCAGGGGCCGGAGCAGTTCTTC CSVEFQGPEQFF
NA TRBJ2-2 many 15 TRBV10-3 TGTGCCATCAAGGAGGGACCCTTAAACACCGGGGAGCTGTTTTTT CAIKEGPLNTGELFF
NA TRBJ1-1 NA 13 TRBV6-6 TGTGCCAGCACCCCCGACAGTTACACTGAAGCTTTCTTT CASTPDSYTEAFF
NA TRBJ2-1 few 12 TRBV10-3 TGTGCCATCAGTACCGCCGACAATGAGCAGTTCTTC CAISTADNEQFF
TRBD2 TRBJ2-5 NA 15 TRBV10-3 TGTGCCTCCAAGGGGGCGGGGGGGCCCCAAGAGACCCAGTACTTC CASKGAGGPQETQYF
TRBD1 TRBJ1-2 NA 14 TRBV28 TGTGCCAGCAGTTTGACGGACAGGGGCTATGGCTACACCTTC CASSLTDRGYGYTF
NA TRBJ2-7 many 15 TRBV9 TGTGCCAGCAGCGTACAACCAGGTTCCTCCTACGAGCAGTACTTC CASSVQPGSSYEQYF
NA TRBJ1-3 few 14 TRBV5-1 TGCGCCAGCAGCTTGGATGGCCCCATGGGCACCATATATTTT CASSLDGPMGTIYF
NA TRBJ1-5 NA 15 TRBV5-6 TGTGCCAGCAAAAAGACAGGAAATAGCAATCAGCCCCAGCATTTT CASKKTGNSNQPQHF
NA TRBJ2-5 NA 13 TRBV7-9 TGTGCCAGCAGCTTAGGGAATATGTTGACCCAGTACTTC CASSLGNMLTQYF
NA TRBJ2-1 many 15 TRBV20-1 TGCAGTGCCCCTGAAAACGGGATCTCCTACAATGAGCAGTTCTTC CSAPENGISYNEQFF
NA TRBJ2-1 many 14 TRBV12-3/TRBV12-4 TGTGCCAGCACCATTTTGACTATATACAATGAGCAGTTCTTC CASTILTIYNEQFF
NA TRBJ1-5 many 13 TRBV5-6 TGTGCCAGCAGCTTGGGGGAGGATCAGCCCCAGCATTTT CASSLGEDQPQHF
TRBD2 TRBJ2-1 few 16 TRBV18 TGTGCCAGCTCACCTCCTTCTAGCGGGAGTCTCCATGAGCAGTTCTTC CASSPPSSGSLHEQFF
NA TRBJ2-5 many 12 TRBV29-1 TGCAGTGGTGCACAGGGCCAAGAGACCCAGTACTTC CSGAQGQETQYF
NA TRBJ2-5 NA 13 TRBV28 TGTGCCAGCACCGTACTAGGAGGGGAGACCCAGTACTTC CASTVLGGETQYF
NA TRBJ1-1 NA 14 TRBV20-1 TGCAGTGCTACGGGCCGACCGACTAACACTGAAGCTTTCTTT CSATGRPTNTEAFF
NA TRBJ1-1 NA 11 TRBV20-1 TGCAGTGCTAGTCGCAGCACTGAAGCTTTCTTT CSASRSTEAFF
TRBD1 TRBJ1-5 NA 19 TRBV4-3 TGCGCCAGCAGCCAAGGCCCGGTGGGACAGGGACGCGGGGAACAGCCCCAGCATTTT CASSQGPVGQGRGEQPQHF
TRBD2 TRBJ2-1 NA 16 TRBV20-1 TGCAGTGCTTCCTCGGGACTAGCGGACTTCTACAATGAGCAGTTCTTC CSASSGLADFYNEQFF
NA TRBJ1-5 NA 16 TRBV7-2 TGTGCCAGCAGCTTAGGTGGCCTGATCGGCAATCAGCCCCAGCATTTT CASSLGGLIGNQPQHF
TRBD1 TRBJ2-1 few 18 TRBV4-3 TGCGCCAGCAGCCAAGTTTTGTTTGGGACAGGGGGCTACAATGAGCAGTTCTTC CASSQVLFGTGGYNEQFF
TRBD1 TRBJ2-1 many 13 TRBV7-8 TGTGCCAGCCGGGACAGTATATACAATGAGCAGTTCTTC CASRDSIYNEQFF
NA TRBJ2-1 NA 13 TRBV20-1 TGCAGTGCTAGAGATCGTTTGAGCAGGGAGCAGTTCTTC CSARDRLSREQFF
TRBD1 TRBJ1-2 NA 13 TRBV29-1 TGCAGCGCGGGAGATGGGACAGGGGATGGCTACACCTTC CSAGDGTGDGYTF
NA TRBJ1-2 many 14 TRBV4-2 TGTGCCAGCAGCCAAGACATGGTTGGGTATGGCTACACCTTC CASSQDMVGYGYTF
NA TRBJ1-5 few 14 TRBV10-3 TGTGCCATCAGTGAGTCAGCGGGGCGCCAGCCCCAGCATTTT CAISESAGRQPQHF
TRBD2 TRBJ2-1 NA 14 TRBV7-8 TGTGCCAGCAGCGGGACTAGCGGGGGCAATGAGCAGTTCTTC CASSGTSGGNEQFF
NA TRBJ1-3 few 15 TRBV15 TGTGCCACCTCGATGGCCCAGGGATACGGAAACACCATATATTTT CATSMAQGYGNTIYF
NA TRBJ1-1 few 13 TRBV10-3 TGTGCCATCAGTGAGTATGCGAACACTGAAGCTTTCTTT CAISEYANTEAFF
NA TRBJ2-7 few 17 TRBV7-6 TGTGCCAGCAGCCTCACTATCACGCGGGCGGCCCCTTACGAGCAGTACTTC CASSLTITRAAPYEQYF
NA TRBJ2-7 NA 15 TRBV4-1 TGCGCCAGCAGCCAAGGAGGGGGACTCTCCTACGAGCAGTACTTC CASSQGGGLSYEQYF
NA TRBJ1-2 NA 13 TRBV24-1 TGTGCCACCAGTGACCCGACAGGAAATGGCTACACCTTC CATSDPTGNGYTF
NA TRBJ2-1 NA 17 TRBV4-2 TGTGCCAGCAGCCAGGACAGGGGTGCGGGAGGCTTCAATGAGCAGTTCTTC CASSQDRGAGGFNEQFF
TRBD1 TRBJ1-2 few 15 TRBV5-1 TGCCCCAGCAGCCGATCACGGGACAGCGGCTATGGCTACACCTTC CPSSRSRDSGYGYTF
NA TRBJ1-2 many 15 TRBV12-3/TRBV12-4 TGTGCCAGCACCCCTGCCGGGGGGGGACATCGTGGCTACACCTTC CASTPAGGGHRGYTF
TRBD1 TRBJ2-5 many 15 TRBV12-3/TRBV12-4 TGTGCCAGCACCCTGGTTGACAGGGGACAAGAGACCCAGTACTTC CASTLVDRGQETQYF
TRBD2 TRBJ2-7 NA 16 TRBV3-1 TGTGCCAGCAGCCAAATGAGCGGGATAACTGGCGGCGAGCAGTACTTC CASSQMSGITGGEQYF
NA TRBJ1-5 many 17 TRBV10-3 TGTGCCATCAGCTCCACTTACTCGGGGGGCAGGAATCAGCCCCAGCATTTT CAISSTYSGGRNQPQHF
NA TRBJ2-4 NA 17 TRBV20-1 TGCAGTGCTAGAGACCCCTTTCGGGACGGAGCCAAAAACATTCAGTACTTC CSARDPFRDGAKNIQYF
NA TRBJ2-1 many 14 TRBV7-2 TGTGCCAGCAGCTTAGGACTCCACGAGGGCCAGCAGTTCTTC CASSLGLHEGQQFF
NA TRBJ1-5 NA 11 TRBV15 TGTGCCACCAGCGAAGGGCAGCCCCAGCATTTT CATSEGQPQHF
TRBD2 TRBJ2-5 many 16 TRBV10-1 TGCGCCACCTCGACTGGACTAGCGGGGGACCAAGAGACCCAGTACTTC CATSTGLAGDQETQYF
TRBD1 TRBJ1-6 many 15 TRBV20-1 TGCAGTGCTCCAGACAGGGGAGTCTATAATTCACCCCTCCACTTT CSAPDRGVYNSPLHF
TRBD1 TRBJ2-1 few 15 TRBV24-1 TGTGCCACCAGAGGACAGGGTCCAACTTATAATGAGCAGTTCTTC CATRGQGPTYNEQFF
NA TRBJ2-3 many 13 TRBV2 TGTGCCAGCAGAGCCGGGGAGATTGGGACGCAGTATTTT CASRAGEIGTQYF